The 5 T cell receptor beta chains given below trace back to one sample, sequenced in a study of Tregs in tolerant kidney transplant recipients. Using immunoSEQ multiplex PCR, the repertoire was profiled, and TCRdb retains in-frame clones only, with some absent. The sample holds some 18,000 clones, just over 65% seen once. Their recognized antigens are unknown. The sequenced sample consisted of Tregs from blood cultured with allogeneic cells. All receptors derive from a human donor in good health.

Notes on this clone: Distinct nucleotide sequences in the sample also encode this CDR3. The rearrangement joins TRBV18 to TRBJ2-5, with TRBD2 matching over 7 bases. The CDR3 sequence is 13 residues long. The germline gives CDR1 KGHSH, CDR2 LQKENI. The ends lost 3 bases at V and 4 bases at J; junction bases unmatched: 2. CDR3 region: CASSPGLGETQYF. CDR3 DNA: TGTGCCAGCTCACCTGGACTAGGAGAGACCCAGTACTTC.

CDR3 bases: TGTGCCATCAGCCGAACAACCGGGGAGCTGTTTTTT. Protein: CAISRTTGELFF. The chain is built from TRBV10-3 and TRBJ2-2; the D is unclear. The V gene lost 6 bases and the J gene lost 5 bases, with 7 bases spanning the gap. Germline V gives CDR1 ENHRY, CDR2 SYGVKD. The CDR3 consists of 12 residues.

This chain uses TRBV6-6 with TRBJ1-2, with a possible D match to TRBD1 (6 bases). CDR3 size: 16 residues. Germline CDR1 reads MNHNY; CDR2 reads SVGAGI (reference sequence). The V end lost 0 bases, the J end lost 5 bases, and 16 bases lay between the germline ends. CDR3 sequence: CASSYSGTFTGYGYTF. In DNA form, the CDR3 reads TGTGCCAGCAGTTACTCTGGGACATTCACCGGGTATGGCTACACCTTC.

The chain recombines TRBV23-1 with TRBJ1-4, with unresolved D. TRBV23-1 is known as an ORF, though its function is uncertain. The V and J ends lost 6 bases and 6 bases respectively, with 20 bases between them. The CDR3 has 16 residues. The CDR3: CASSPPEGSLYEKLFF. The CDR3, as DNA: TGCGCCAGCAGCCCACCAGAGGGCAGCTTGTATGAAAAACTGTTTTTT.

The table lists this clone with a few counts. V gene TRBV19 combines with J gene TRBJ2-3, with 8 bases fitting TRBD2. The junction had 14 bases not matched to a gene; V was cut back by 3 bases and J by 9 bases. The CDR3 runs to 16 residues. CDR1 and CDR2 from the germline V gene are LNHDA and SQIVND (reference sequence). CDR3 sequence: CASSIATTLGGGTQYF. As DNA, the CDR3 is TGTGCCAGTAGTATCGCGACTACCCTCGGGGGGGGGACGCAGTATTTT.